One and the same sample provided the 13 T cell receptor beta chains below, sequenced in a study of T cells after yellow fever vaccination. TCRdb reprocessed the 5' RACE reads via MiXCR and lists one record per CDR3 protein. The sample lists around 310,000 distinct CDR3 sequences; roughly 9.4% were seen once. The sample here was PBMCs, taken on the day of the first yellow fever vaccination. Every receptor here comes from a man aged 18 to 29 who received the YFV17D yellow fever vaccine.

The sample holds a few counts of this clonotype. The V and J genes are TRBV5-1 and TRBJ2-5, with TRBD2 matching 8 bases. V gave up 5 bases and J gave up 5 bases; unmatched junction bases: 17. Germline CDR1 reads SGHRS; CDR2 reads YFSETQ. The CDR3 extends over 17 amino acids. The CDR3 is CASRPGGWRGAGETQYF. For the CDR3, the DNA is TGCGCCAGCAGACCAGGAGGATGGCGGGGGGCGGGGGAGACCCAGTACTTC.

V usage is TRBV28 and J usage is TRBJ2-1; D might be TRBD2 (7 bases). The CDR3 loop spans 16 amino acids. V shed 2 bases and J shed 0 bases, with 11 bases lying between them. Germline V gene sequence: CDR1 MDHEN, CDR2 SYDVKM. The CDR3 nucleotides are TGTGCCAGCAGTTTAAAGGGGGGGCGCTCCTACAATGAGCAGTTCTTC. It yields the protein CASSLKGGRSYNEQFF.

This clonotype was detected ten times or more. CDR3 region: CASSESWGPYEQYF. In DNA form, the CDR3 reads TGCGCCAGCAGTGAGTCGTGGGGCCCCTACGAGCAGTACTTC. The chain uses TRBV10-2 and TRBJ2-7; TRBD1 might be the D (5 bases). The germline V gene has CDR1 WSHSY and CDR2 SAAADI. Trimming shortened V by 0 bases and J by 2 bases, and 8 bases separated the two germline ends. The CDR3 contains 14 residues.

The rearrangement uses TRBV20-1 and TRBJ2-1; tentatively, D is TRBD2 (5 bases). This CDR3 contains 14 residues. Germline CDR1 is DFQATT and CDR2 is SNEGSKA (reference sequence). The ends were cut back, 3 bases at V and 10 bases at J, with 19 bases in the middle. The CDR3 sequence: CSASRVSELGEQFF. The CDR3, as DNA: TGCAGTGCTAGCCGAGTTAGCGAGTTAGGGGAGCAGTTCTTC.

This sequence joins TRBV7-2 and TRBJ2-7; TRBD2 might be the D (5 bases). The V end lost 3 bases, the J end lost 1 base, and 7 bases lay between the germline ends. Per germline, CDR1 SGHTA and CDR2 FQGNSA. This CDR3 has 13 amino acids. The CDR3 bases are TGTGCCAGCAGCTTTGAGCGGTCCTACGAGCAGTACGTC. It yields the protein CASSFERSYEQYV.

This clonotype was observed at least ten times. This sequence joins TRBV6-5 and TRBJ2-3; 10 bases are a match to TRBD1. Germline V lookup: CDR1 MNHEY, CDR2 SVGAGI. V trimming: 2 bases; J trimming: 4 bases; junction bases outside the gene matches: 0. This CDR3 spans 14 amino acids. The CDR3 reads CASSYGQGADTQYF. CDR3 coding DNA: TGTGCCAGCAGTTACGGACAGGGGGCAGATACGCAGTATTTT.

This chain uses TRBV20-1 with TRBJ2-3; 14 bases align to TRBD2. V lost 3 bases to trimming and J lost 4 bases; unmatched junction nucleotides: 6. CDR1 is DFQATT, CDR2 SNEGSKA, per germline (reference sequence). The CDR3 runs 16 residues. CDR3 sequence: CSASQGTSGGSDTQYF. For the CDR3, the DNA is TGCAGTGCTAGCCAGGGGACTAGCGGGGGATCAGATACGCAGTATTTT.

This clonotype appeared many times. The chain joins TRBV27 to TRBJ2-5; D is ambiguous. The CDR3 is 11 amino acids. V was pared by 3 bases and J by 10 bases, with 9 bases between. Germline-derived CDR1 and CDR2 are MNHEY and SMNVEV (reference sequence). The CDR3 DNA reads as TGTGCCAGCAGTTTTTATGGTGTCCAGTACTTC. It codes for CASSFYGVQYF.

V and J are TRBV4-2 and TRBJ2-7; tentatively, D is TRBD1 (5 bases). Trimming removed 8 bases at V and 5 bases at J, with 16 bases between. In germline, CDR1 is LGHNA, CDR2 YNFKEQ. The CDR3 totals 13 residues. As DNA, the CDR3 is TGTGCCAGCGGCCCTGGGCTCAGGGACGAGCAGTACGTC. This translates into CASGPGLRDEQYV.

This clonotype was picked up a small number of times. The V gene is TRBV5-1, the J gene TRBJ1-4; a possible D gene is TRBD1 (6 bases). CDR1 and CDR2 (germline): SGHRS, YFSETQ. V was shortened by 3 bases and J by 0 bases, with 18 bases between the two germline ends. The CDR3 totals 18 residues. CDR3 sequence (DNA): TGCGCCAGCAGCTGGGGGGCCGGGGGAGCGGCAACTAATGAAAAACTGTTTTTT. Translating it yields CASSWGAGGAATNEKLFF.

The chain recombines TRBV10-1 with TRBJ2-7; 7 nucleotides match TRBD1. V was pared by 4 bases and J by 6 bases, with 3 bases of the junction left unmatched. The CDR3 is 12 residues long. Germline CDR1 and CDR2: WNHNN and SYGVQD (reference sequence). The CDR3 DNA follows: TGCGCCAGCAGTGGTGCAGGGGGCGAGCAGTACTTC. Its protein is CASSGAGGEQYF.

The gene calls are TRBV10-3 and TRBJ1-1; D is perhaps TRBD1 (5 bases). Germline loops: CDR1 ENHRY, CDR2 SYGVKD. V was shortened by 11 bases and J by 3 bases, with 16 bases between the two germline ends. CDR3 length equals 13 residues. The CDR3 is CASRAGMDTEAFF. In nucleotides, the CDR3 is TGTGCCTCCAGGGCAGGGATGGACACTGAAGCTTTCTTT.

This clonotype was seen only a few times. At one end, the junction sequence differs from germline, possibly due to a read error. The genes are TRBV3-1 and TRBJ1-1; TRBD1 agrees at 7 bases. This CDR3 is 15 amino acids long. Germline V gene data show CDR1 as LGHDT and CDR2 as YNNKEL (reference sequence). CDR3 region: CASRQEQGWDTEAFF. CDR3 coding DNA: TGTGCCAGCAGGCAAGAACAGGGGTGGGACACTGAAGCTTTCTTT.